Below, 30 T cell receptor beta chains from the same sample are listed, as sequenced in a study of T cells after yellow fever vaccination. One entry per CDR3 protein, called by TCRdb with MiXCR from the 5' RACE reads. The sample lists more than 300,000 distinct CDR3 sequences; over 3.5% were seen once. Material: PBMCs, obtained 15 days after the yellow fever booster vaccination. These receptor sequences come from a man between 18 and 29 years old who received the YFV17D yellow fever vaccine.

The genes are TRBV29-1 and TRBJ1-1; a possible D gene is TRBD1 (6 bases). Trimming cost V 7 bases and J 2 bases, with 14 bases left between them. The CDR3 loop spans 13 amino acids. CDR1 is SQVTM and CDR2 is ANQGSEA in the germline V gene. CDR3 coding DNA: TGCAGCGCCGAGGGGGTACAAAACACTGAAGCTTTCTTT. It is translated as CSAEGVQNTEAFF.

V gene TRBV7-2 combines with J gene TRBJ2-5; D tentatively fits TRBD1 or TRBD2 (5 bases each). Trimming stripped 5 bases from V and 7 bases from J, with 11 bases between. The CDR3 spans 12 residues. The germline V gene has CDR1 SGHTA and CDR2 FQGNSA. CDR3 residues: CASSPGQGTQYF. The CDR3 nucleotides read TGTGCCAGCAGCCCGGGGCAGGGGACCCAGTACTTC.

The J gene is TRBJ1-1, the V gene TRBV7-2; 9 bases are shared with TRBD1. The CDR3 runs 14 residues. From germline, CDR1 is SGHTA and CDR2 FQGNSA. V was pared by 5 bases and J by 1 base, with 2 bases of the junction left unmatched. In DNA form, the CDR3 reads TGTGCCAGCAGCATGGACAGGGGGAACACTGAAGCTTTCTTT. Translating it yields CASSMDRGNTEAFF. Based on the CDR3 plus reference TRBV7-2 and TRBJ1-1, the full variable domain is GAGVSQSPSNKVTEKGKDVELRCDPISGHTALYWYRQSLGQGLEFLIYFQGNSAPDKSGLPSDRFSAERTGGSVSTLTIQRTQQEDSAVYLCASSMDRGNTEAFFGQGTRLTVV.

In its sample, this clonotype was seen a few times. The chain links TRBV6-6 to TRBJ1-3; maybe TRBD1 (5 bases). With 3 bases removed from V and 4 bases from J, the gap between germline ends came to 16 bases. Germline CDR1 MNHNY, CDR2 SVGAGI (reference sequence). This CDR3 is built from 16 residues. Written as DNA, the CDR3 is TGTGCCAGCAGTTATGGGTTATCGGGGACGGGAAACACCATATATTTT. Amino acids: CASSYGLSGTGNTIYF.

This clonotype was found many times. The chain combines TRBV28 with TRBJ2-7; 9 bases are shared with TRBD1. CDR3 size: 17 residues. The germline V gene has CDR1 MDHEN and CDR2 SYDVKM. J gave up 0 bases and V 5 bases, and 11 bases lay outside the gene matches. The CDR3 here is CASSPPGQGFSSYEQYV. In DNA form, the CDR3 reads TGTGCCAGCAGTCCTCCGGGACAGGGTTTTAGCTCCTACGAGCAGTACGTC.

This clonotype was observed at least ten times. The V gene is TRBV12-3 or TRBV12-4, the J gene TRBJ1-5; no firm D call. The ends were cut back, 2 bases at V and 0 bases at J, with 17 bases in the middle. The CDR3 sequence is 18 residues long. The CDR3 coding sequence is TGTGCCAGCAGTTTATCCGGGTGGTCTGGGTATAGCAATCAGCCCCAGCATTTT. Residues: CASSLSGWSGYSNQPQHF.

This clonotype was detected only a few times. CDR3 DNA sequence: TGTGCCAGCAGTATTTCAGGGTTCACTGAAGCTTTCTTT. This codes for CASSISGFTEAFF. This chain connects TRBV7-2 to TRBJ1-1; TRBD1 is a possible D gene (5 bases). The V gene's germline CDR1 is SGHTA and CDR2 FQGNSA. CDR3 length equals 13 residues. The V gene lost 6 bases and the J gene lost 4 bases, with 12 bases spanning the gap.

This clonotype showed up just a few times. Written as DNA, the CDR3 is TGTGCCAGCAGCTTACCGCTAGCGCCCGGGACCCAGTACTTC. Translation gives CASSLPLAPGTQYF. The gene calls are TRBV7-2 and TRBJ2-5, with a possible D match to TRBD2 (6 bases). Germline loops: CDR1 SGHTA, CDR2 FQGNSA. V lost 2 bases, J lost 7 bases, and 14 bases lay in between. The CDR3 spans 14 residues.

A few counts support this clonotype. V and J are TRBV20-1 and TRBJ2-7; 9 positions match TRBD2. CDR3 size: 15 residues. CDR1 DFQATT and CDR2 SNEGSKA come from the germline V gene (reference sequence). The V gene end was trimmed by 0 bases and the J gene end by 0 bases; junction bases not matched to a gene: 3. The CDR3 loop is CSAREGSGGSYEQYF. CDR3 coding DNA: TGCAGTGCTAGAGAGGGTAGCGGGGGCTCCTACGAGCAGTACTTC.

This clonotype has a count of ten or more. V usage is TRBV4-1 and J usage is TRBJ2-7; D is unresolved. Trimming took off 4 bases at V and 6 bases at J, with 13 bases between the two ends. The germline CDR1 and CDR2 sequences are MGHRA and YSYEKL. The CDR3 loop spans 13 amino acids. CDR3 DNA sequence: TGCGCCAGCAGCCTCACGCGCTCCGCCGAGCAGTACTTC. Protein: CASSLTRSAEQYF.

This CDR3 reads CASSQEETSGFGYGYTF. In DNA form, the CDR3 reads TGCGCCAGCAGCCAAGAAGAAACTTCGGGGTTCGGCTATGGCTACACCTTC. V gene TRBV4-1 combines with J gene TRBJ1-2; unclear D gene. V lost 0 bases to trimming and J lost 4 bases, with 18 bases between them. This CDR3 comprises 17 residues. In germline, CDR1 is MGHRA, CDR2 YSYEKL.

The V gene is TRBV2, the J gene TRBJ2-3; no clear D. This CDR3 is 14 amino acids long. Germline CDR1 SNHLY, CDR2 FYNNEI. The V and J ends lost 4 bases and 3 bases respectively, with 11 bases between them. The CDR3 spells CASSVRARTDTQYF. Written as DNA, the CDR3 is TGTGCCAGCAGTGTACGGGCAAGAACAGATACGCAGTATTTT. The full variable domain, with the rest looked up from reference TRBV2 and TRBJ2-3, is EPEVTQTPSHQVTQMGQEVILRCVPISNHLYFYWYRQILGQKVEFLVSFYNNEISEKSEIFDDQFSVERPDGSNFTLKIRSTKLEDSAMYFCASSVRARTDTQYFGPGTRLTVL.

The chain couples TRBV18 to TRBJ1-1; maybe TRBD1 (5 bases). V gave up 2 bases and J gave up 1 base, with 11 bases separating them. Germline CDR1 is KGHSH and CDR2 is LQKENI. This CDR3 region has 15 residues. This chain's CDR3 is CASSPTGRRNTEAFF. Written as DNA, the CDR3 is TGTGCCAGCTCACCAACGGGACGGAGGAACACTGAAGCTTTCTTT.

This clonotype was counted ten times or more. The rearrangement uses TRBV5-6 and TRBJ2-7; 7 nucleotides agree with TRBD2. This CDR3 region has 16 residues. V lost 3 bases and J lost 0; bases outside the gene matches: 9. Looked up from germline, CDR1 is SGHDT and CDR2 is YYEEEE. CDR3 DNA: TGTGCCAGCAGCTCCCCTAAAGCGGGGAGCTCCTACGAGCAGTACGTC. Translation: CASSSPKAGSSYEQYV.

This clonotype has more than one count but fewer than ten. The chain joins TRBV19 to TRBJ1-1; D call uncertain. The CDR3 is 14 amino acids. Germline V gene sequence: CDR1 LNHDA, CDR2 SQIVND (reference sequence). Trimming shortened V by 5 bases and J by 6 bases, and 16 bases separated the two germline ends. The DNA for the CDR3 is TGTGCCAGTAGTTCGAGTCCCGCCGAGGCTGAAGCTTTCTTT. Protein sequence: CASSSSPAEAEAFF. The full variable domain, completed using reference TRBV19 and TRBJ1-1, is DGGITQSPKYLFRKEGQNVTLSCEQNLNHDAMYWYRQDPGQGLRLIYYSQIVNDFQKGDIAEGYSVSREKKESFPLTVTSAQKNPTAFYLCASSSSPAEAEAFFGQGTRLTVV.

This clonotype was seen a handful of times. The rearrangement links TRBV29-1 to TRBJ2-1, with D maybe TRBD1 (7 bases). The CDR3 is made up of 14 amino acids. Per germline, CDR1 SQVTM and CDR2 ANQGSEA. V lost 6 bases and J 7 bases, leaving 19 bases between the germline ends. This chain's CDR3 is CSVTTGDRRNEQFF. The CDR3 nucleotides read TGCAGCGTCACGACGGGGGACAGAAGAAATGAGCAGTTCTTC.

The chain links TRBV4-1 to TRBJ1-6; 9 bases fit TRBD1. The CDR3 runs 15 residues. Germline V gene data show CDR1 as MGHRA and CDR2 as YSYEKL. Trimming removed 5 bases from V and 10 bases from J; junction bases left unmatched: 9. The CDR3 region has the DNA TGCGCCAGCAGCGGCCGGACAGGGGAAAACTCACCCCTCCACTTT. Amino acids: CASSGRTGENSPLHF.

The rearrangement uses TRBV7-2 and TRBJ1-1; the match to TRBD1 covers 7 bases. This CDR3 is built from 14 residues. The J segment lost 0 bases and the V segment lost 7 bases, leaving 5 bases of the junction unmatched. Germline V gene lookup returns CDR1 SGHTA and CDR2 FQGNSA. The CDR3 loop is CASTRQGLNTEAFF. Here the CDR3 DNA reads TGTGCCAGCACCCGACAGGGCCTGAACACTGAAGCTTTCTTT.

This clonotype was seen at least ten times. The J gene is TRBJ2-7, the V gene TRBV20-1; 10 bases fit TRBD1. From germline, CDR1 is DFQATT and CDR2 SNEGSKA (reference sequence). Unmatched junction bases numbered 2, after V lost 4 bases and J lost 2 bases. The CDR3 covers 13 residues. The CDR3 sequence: CSAKTGGAYEQYF. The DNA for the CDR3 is TGCAGTGCTAAGACAGGGGGCGCCTACGAGCAGTACTTC.

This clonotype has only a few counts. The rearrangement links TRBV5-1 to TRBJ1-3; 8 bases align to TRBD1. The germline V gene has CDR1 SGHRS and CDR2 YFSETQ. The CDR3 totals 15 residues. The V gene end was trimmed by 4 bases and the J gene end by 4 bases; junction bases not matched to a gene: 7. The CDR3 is CASSPRTGIGNTIYF. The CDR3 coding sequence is TGCGCCAGCAGCCCACGGACAGGGATAGGAAACACCATATATTTT.

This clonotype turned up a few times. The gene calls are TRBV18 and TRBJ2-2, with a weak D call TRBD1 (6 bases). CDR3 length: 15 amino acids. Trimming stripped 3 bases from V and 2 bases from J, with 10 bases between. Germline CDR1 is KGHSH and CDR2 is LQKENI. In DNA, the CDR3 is TGTGCCAGCTCACCTCAACAGGGAAACACCGGGGAGCTGTTTTTT. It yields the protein CASSPQQGNTGELFF.

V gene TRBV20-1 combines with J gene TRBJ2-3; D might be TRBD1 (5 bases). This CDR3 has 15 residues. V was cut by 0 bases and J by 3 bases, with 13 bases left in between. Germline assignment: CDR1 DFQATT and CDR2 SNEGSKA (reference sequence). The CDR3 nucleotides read TGCAGTGCTAGAGATCTGGCCAGGGAAACAGATACGCAGTATTTT. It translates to CSARDLARETDTQYF.

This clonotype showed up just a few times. CDR3 loop: CASRIRGADQPQHF. CDR3 DNA: TGTGCCAGCCGTATCCGGGGGGCGGACCAGCCCCAGCATTTT. The rearrangement uses TRBV19 and TRBJ1-5, with D possibly TRBD1 on 6 matching bases. With 9 bases removed from V and 7 bases from J, the gap between germline ends came to 19 bases. Germline V lookup: CDR1 LNHDA, CDR2 SQIVND (reference sequence). The CDR3 has 14 amino acids.

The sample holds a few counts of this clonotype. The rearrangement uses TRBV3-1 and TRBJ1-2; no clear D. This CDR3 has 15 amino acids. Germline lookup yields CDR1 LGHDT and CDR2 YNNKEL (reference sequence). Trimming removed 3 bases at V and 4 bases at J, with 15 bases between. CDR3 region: CASSQGPIDGYGYTF. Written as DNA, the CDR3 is TGTGCCAGCAGCCAGGGCCCGATTGATGGCTATGGCTACACCTTC.

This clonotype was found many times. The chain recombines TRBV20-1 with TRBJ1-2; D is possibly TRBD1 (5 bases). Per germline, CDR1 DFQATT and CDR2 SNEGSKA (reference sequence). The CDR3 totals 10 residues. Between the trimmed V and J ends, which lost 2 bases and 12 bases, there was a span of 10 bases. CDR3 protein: CSARSRDHTF. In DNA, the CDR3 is TGCAGTGCTAGATCCAGGGACCACACCTTC.

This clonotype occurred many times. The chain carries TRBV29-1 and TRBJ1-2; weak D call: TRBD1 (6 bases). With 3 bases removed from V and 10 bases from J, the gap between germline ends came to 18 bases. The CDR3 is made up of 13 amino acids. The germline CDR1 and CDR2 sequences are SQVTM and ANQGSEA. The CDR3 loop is CSVDSYPDSLYTF. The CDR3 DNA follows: TGCAGCGTTGATTCTTACCCGGACAGCCTCTACACCTTC.

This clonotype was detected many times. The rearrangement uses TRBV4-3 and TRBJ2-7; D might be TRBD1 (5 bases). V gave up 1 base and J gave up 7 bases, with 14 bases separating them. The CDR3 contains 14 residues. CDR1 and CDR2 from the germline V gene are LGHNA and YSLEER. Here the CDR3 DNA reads TGCGCCAGCAGCCAAGGAGCAGGGCTGAGGGAGCAGTACTTC. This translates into CASSQGAGLREQYF.

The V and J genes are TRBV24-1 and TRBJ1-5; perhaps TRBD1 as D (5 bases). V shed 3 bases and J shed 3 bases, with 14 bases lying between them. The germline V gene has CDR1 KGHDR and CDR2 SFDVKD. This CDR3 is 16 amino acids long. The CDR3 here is CATSDVRDDYNQPQHF. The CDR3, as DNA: TGTGCCACCAGTGATGTGAGGGACGACTACAATCAGCCCCAGCATTTT.

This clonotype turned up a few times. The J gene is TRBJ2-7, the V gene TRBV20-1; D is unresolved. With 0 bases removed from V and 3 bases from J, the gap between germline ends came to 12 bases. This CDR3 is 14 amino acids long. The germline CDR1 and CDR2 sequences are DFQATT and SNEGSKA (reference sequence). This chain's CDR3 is CSARDLAADYEQYF. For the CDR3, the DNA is TGCAGTGCTAGAGATCTGGCAGCCGACTACGAGCAGTACTTC.

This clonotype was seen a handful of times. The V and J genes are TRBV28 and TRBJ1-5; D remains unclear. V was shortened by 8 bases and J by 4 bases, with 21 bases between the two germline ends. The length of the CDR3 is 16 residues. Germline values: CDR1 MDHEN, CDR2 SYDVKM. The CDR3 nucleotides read TGTGCCAGCCTCCTTTCGTACCGGGTCTTTAATCAGCCCCAGCATTTT. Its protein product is CASLLSYRVFNQPQHF. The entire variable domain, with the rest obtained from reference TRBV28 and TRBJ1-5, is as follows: DVKVTQSSRYLVKRTGEKVFLECVQDMDHENMFWYRQDPGLGLRLIYFSYDVKMKEKGDIPEGYSVSREKKERFSLILESASTNQTSMYLCASLLSYRVFNQPQHFGDGTRLSIL.